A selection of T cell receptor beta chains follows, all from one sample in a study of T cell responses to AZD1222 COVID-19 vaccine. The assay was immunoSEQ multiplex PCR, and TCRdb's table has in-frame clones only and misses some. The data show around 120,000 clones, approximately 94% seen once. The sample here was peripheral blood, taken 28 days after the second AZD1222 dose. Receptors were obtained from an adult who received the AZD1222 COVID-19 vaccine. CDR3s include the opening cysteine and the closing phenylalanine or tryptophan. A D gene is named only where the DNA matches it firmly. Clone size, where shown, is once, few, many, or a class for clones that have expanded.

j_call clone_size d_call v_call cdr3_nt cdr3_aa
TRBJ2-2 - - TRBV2 TGTGCCAGCAGTGAATTGGTTCACACCGGGGAGCTGTTTTTT CASSELVHTGELFF
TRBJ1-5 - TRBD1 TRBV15 TGTGCCACCAGCAGAGCCTCCCCCAGGGGGGATCAGCCCCAGCATTTT CATSRASPRGDQPQHF
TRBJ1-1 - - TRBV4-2 TGTGCCAGCAGCCAAGATGCCTTGGACGGGGGGTTTGGTGGTAACACTGAAGCTTTCTTT CASSQDALDGGFGGNTEAFF
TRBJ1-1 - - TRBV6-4 TGTGCCAGCAGTACGGACAGTTTCACTGAAGCTTTCTTT CASSTDSFTEAFF
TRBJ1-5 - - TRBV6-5 TGTGCCAGCACTCAAGGGGTTTTGGGGAATCAGCCCCAGCATTTT CASTQGVLGNQPQHF
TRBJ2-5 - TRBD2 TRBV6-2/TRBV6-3 TGTGCCAGCAGTTCACGTAGCGGGGACCAAGAGACCCAGTACTTC CASSSRSGDQETQYF
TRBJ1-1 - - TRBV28 TGTGCCAGCAAAGACGGGAACACTGAAGCTTTCTTT CASKDGNTEAFF
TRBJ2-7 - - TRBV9 TGTGCCAGCAACCGACAGGAGGGGGGTCTGGCCTACGAGCAGTACTTC CASNRQEGGLAYEQYF
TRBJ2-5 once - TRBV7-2 TGTGCCAGCAGCCACGTGTCCCAAGAGATGGCCCAGTACTTC CASSHVSQEMAQYF
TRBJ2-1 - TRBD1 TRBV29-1 TGCAGCGTCTTCAACCCGGGACAGGGAGGGAATGAGCAGTTCTTC CSVFNPGQGGNEQFF
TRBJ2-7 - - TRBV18 TGTGCCAGCTCTCTCGGGGATACGGGGCCCTACGAGCAGTACTTC CASSLGDTGPYEQYF
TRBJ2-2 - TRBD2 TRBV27 TGTGCCAGCAGTCCGATGGGACTAGCGAACACCGGGGAGCTGTTTTTT CASSPMGLANTGELFF
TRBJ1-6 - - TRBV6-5 TGTGCCAGCAGTTACTCGAGGACGCCGGGTTCACCCCTCCACTTT CASSYSRTPGSPLHF
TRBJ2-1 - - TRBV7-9 TGTGCCAGCAGCGCAACCTCCTACAATGAGCAGTTCTTC CASSATSYNEQFF
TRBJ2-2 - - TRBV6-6 TGTGCCAGCAGTTACAGTGCCGGGGAGCTGTTTTTT CASSYSAGELFF
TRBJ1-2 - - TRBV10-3 TGTGCCACCTCCCTGGGAGGGGGGAACTATGGCTACACCTTC CATSLGGGNYGYTF
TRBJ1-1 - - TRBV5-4 TGTGCCAGCAGCTTGGAGAAACCTTTGAACACTGAAGCTTTCTTT CASSLEKPLNTEAFF
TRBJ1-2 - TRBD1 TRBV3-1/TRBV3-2 TGTGCCAGCAGCCATCAGGGGGACTATGGCTACACCTTC CASSHQGDYGYTF
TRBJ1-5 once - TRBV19 TGTGCCAGTACCGACCAACCATCTAGCAATCAGCCCCAGCATTTT CASTDQPSSNQPQHF
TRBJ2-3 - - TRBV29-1 TGCAGCGTTGAAGGGGGGGCAGGGGCCACAGATACGCAGTATTTT CSVEGGAGATDTQYF
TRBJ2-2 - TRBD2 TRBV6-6 TGTGCCAGCAGTGAGGACGGGAGGAAGGTCGGGGAGCTGTTTTTT CASSEDGRKVGELFF
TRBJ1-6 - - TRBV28 TGTGCCAGCAGTATACCCCACGGGATTTCACCCCTCCACTTT CASSIPHGISPLHF
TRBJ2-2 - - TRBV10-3 TGTGCCATCAGGAGCCACACCGGGGAGCTGTTTTTT CAIRSHTGELFF
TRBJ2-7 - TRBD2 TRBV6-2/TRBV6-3 TGTGCCAGCAGTGGACGGGGGGTCAGAGCCTACGAGCAGTACTTC CASSGRGVRAYEQYF
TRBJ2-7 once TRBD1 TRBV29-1 TGCAGCGTAGCACAGGGGGCTTACGAGCAGTACTTC CSVAQGAYEQYF
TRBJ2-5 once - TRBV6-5 TGTGCCAGCAGTTACTCTGACCAGCAAACCCAGTACTTC CASSYSDQQTQYF
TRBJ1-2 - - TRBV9 TGTGCCAGCAGCGTAGTACAGGGTTCTGGCTACACCTTC CASSVVQGSGYTF
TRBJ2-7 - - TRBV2 TGTGCCAGCAGGGAAAGGGGATCACCCTACGAGCAGTACTTC CASRERGSPYEQYF
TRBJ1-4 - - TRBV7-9 TGTGCCAGCAGCCCCAACAGGATTAGGGAAAAACTGTTTTTT CASSPNRIREKLFF
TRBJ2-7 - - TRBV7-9 TGTGCCAGCAGCCCTCCCCTAGGCCACTACGAGCAGTACTTC CASSPPLGHYEQYF